This TCR beta chain was identified during a study of vaccination and CD4 T cells after COVID-19 (dated by TCRdb to between 2021 and 2024). In the study overall: SARS-CoV-2 positivity had been established in the convalescent patients by nasal swab PCR, and mild disease was recorded in roughly ten of these patients and severe disease in one. The convalescent cohort included six males and four females, with two Hispanic individuals, seven Caucasians, two Asians and one multiracial person. Participants got two doses of the Pfizer-BioNTech BNT162b2 vaccine (n=8) or two doses of the Moderna mRNA-1273 vaccine (n=2). Post-COVID blood samples from convalescent patients were collected a median of roughly 100 days after diagnosis, with a range of about 35 to 180 days. Post-vaccine blood samples were collected a median of approximately eleven weeks after the second vaccine dose, ranging from roughly 13 to 250 days. Culture stimuli were overlapping spike peptide pools from SARS-CoV-2 and from the common cold coronaviruses HCoV-NL63, HCoV-OC43 and HCoV-229E. Control cultures received a CEFX viral epitope pool as the positive control, an HIV-1 Nef peptide pool as the negative control, or no peptide. The spike-specific CD4+ TCR repertoire was compared before and after mRNA vaccination in approximately 9 COVID-19 convalescent patients and a few infection-naive healthy vaccine recipients.

The germline V gene provides CDR1 MNHEY and CDR2 SVGEGT. The CDR3, cysteine through phenylalanine, is 14 amino acids long. Just CDR3 DNA is preserved here, 42 bases in frame from base 1. The V and J ends are trimmed by 4 bases and 3 bases, leaving 13 bases between them. Study-level results and caveats: Of the vaccine-specific clones in convalescent patients, 304 of 307, or nearly all, reacted only to SARS-CoV-2 spike and did not cross-react with common cold coronaviruses. In convalescent patients, a median around 86% of post-vaccine SARS-CoV-2-reactive clones were detected only after vaccination, suggesting vaccine-specific priming. Only a relatively small number of convalescent patients were included in the study, and early timepoints following natural infection were not analyzed. The median number of SARS-CoV-2-reactive clonotypes rose from 20 to 25 after infection to some 40 after vaccination, but the change was not significant.

Library construction relied on PCR. DNA from cultured CD4+ T cells was subjected to TCR sequencing with the Oncomine TCR Beta short-read assay at the Johns Hopkins FTIC core. Genomic DNA was extracted from the cultured CD4+ T cells with the QIAamp micro DNA kit. Oncomine TCR Beta libraries from cultured CD4+ T cells were pooled with unique dual indexes and sequenced on an Illumina iSeq 100. As for how the authors treated the data: Non-productive sequences were removed, and CDR3s that did not start with C, did not end with F or W, or were shorter than 7 amino acids were discarded. Antigen-specific clonotypes were identified using the MANAFEST web application through comparison of peptide-stimulated wells with reference and other culture wells. For a clone to be called positive, the clone needed an FDR below 0.05, an odds ratio above 5, and a productive frequency above 0.1% in at least two of three replicate wells. Clonotypes that were significantly expanded in both SARS-CoV-2 spike wells and at least one common cold coronavirus spike condition were defined as cross-reactive. Using R version 3.6.1, CDR3 homology was evaluated through Levenshtein distances (stringdist) along with unrooted phylogenetic trees (ape). TCRdb redid the processing of the public reads, applying fastp at Q25 and MiXCR, and retained in-frame beta chains. Here each entry gathers all rows of one CDR3 protein and keeps the most common genes and DNA. Here the V and J calls rest on TCRdb's processing, not on the authors' analysis. The sample records under 15,000 distinct CDR3 sequences, roughly 60% of which are singletons. Around 14% of the sample is in the top ten clones.

As for this clonotype: The specificity of this receptor is unknown. Per-base quality was not reported, and no clone a single base away is much larger than it.

The treatment or condition label on this specimen signifies: roughly ten-day PBMC culture with coronavirus spike peptide pools or control peptides (ViraFEST assay). The study used the ViraFEST assay, which expanded antigen-specific T cells with peptide pools and then identified expanded clonotypes by TCR sequencing. The convalescent patients' positive SARS-CoV-2 PCR tests fell between March and December 2020, which was before the Alpha, Beta and Delta variants emerged in the United States. Each well held millions of PBMCs cultured in IMDM containing approximately 5% human AB serum and about 10 IU/ml IL-2, with 10 ug/ml peptide pools added. Half of the culture medium was replaced with fresh IL-2-containing medium on days 3 and 7. After around 10 days of culture, CD4+ T cells were isolated by negative selection with the EasySep CD4+ T cell isolation kit. Ficoll-Paque Plus gradient centrifugation was used to isolate PBMCs from whole blood, and the isolated PBMCs were then either used fresh or cryopreserved at -140C. Culture conditions were generally each tested in triplicate wells.

The source of this sequence is a human donor who had recovered from COVID-19. The sequence is built from TRBV6-2 or TRBV6-3 and TRBJ2-7; a confident D gene designation cannot be given. Sequenced material: CD4+ T cells from blood, cultured in vitro. In nucleotide form, the sequence is TGTGCCAGCAGTTTGGGCGGAGCCGACTACGAGCAGTACTTC. Translated, this gives CASSLGGADYEQYF.